These 4 T cell receptor beta chains originate from one sample sequenced in a study of blood T cell repertoires in COVID-19. Only in-frame clones appear in the TCRdb table, and some are missing; sequencing was by immunoSEQ multiplex PCR. The data contain about 190,000 clones, approximately 90% of them singletons. Sequences were obtained from peripheral blood. The receptors were gathered from a human donor in a cohort sampled during active COVID-19.

V gene TRBV6-5 combines with J gene TRBJ2-4; possible D gene TRBD1, 5 bases. The CDR3 totals 15 residues. Trimming pared 7 bases from V and 1 base from J, leaving 14 bases between. Per germline, CDR1 MNHEY and CDR2 SVGAGI. For the CDR3, the DNA is TGTGCCAGCAACCCCAGGGAAGTGGCCAAAAACATTCAGTACTTC. This encodes CASNPREVAKNIQYF.

This chain joins TRBV7-9 and TRBJ1-1; maybe TRBD1 (6 bases). CDR3 size: 14 residues. V was trimmed by 2 bases and J by 8 bases, leaving 15 bases between them. The germline V gene encodes CDR1 SEHNR and CDR2 FQNEAQ (reference sequence). The CDR3 bases are TGTGCCAGCAGCTTAACTCAGGGACAAATAGAAGCTTTCTTT. It translates to CASSLTQGQIEAFF.

The V and J genes are TRBV25-1 and TRBJ2-7; D perhaps matches TRBD1 (6 bases). Trimming removed 1 base at V and 6 bases at J, with 7 bases between. CDR1 is MGHDK and CDR2 is SYGVNS in the germline V gene. The CDR3 sequence is 12 residues long. The CDR3: CASSEWGREQYF. DNA for the CDR3: TGTGCCAGCAGTGAATGGGGGCGCGAGCAGTACTTC.

The gene calls are TRBV6-2 or TRBV6-3 and TRBJ1-5, with D perhaps TRBD1 (6 bases). The CDR3 loop spans 15 amino acids. Germline V gene data show CDR1 as MNHEY and CDR2 as SVGEGT. Trimming removed 4 bases from V and 3 bases from J, with 13 bases in between. The CDR3 region has the DNA TGTGCCAGCAGTTCCGGGAGGGGGGACAATCAGCCCCAGCATTTT. Protein: CASSSGRGDNQPQHF.